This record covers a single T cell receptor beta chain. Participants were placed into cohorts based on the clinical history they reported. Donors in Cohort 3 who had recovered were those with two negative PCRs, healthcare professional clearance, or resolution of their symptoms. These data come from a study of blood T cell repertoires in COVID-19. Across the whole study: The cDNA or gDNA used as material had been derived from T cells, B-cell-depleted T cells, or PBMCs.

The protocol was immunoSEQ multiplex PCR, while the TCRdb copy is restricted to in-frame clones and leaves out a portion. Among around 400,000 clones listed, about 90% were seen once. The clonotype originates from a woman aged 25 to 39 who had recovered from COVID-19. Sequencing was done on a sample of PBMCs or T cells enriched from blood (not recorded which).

The DNA of the CDR3 is TGTGCCAGCAGGGCGCAGGGCCCCTATGGCTACACCTTC. Its protein product is CASRAQGPYGYTF. This chain connects TRBV6-5 to TRBJ1-2; tentatively, D is TRBD1 (5 bases). V dropped 6 bases and J dropped 4 bases, with 12 bases sitting between them. This CDR3 has 13 amino acids. Per germline, CDR1 MNHEY and CDR2 SVGAGI.